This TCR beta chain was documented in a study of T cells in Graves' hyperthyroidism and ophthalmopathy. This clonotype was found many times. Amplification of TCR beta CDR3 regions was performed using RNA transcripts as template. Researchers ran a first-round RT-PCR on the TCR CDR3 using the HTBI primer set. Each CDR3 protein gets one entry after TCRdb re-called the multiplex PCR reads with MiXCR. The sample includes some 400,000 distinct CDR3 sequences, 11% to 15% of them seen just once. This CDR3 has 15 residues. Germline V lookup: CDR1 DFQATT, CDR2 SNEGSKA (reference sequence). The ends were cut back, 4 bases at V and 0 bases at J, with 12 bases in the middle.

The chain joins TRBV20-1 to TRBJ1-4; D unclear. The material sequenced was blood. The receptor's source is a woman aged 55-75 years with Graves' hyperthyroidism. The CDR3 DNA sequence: TGCAGTGCTACCCCTATGAGAGCAACTAATGAAAAACTGTTTTTT. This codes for CSATPMRATNEKLFF.